This T cell receptor beta chain was found in a study of OX40 agonist ivuxolimab in advanced cancers. Study overall: The eligibility criteria allowed prior anti-PD-1, anti-PD-L1 or anti-CTLA-4 therapy, and around 40% had some.

As to this clone: One junction end disagrees with the germline gene, perhaps due to a read error.

The assay was immunoSEQ multiplex PCR, and TCRdb's table has in-frame clones only and misses some. Here the sample spans roughly 62,000 clones, 86% being singletons. CDR3 size: 14 residues. The V gene's germline CDR1 is MNHEY and CDR2 SMNVEV (reference sequence). The chain is built from TRBV27 and TRBJ1-1, with unresolved D. This receptor was obtained from an adult with an advanced solid tumor such as melanoma, head and neck, liver or kidney cancer. The starting material was CD4+ or CD8+ T cells sorted from blood, obtained in a trial of the OX40 agonist ivuxolimab. This chain's CDR3 is CASSLYHMNTEAFF. The CDR3 DNA is TGTGCCAGCAGCTTATACCATATGAACACTGAAGCTTTCTTT.